The 15 T cell receptor beta chains below all came from one sample that was sequenced in a study of early T cells in non-severe SARS-CoV-2 infection. TCRdb fed the 5' RACE reads into MiXCR, producing one record per CDR3 protein. Here the sample spans roughly 29,000 distinct CDR3 sequences, about 4.6% being singletons. Input material: whole blood. The receptors stem from an adult who was a healthcare worker with PCR-confirmed SARS-CoV-2 infection or an uninfected control (not recorded which).

By frequency in the sample, this clonotype is medium-sized (0.01 to 0.1%). The chain has TRBV5-8 and TRBJ1-2, with TRBD1 identical over 8 bases. The junction had 13 bases not matched to a gene; V was cut back by 1 base and J by 8 bases. The V gene's germline CDR1 is SGHTS and CDR2 YDEGEE. There are 16 residues in the CDR3. In DNA, the CDR3 is TGTGCCAGCAGCTTGAATTCAGGGGGCCTTTTTTTGGGCTACACCTTC. As protein: CASSLNSGGLFLGYTF. The full variable domain, in which reference TRBV5-8 and TRBJ1-2 provide the parts outside the CDR3, is EAGVTQSPTHLIKTRGQQATLRCSPISGHTSVYWYQQALGLGLQFLLWYDEGEERNRGNFPPRFSGRQFPNYSSELNVNALELEDSALYLCASSLNSGGLFLGYTFGSGTRLTVV.

The sample holds a few counts of this clonotype. The rearrangement uses TRBV12-3 or TRBV12-4 and TRBJ2-7; 10 bases are a match to TRBD1. Trimming cost V 6 bases and J 5 bases; bases outside gene matches: 10. The CDR3 has 15 amino acids. The CDR3 protein is CASSLTGQGFHEQYF. The CDR3 bases are TGTGCCAGCAGCCTAACGGGACAGGGGTTTCACGAGCAGTACTTC.

This clonotype was detected many times. The rearrangement joins TRBV7-9 to TRBJ2-5, with 7 bases aligning to TRBD1. Trimming cost V 4 bases and J 0 bases; bases outside gene matches: 5. Per germline, CDR1 SEHNR and CDR2 FQNEAQ (reference sequence). The CDR3 consists of 15 residues. In DNA form, the CDR3 reads TGTGCCAGCAGCTCTACAGGGGCGCACCAAGAGACCCAGTACTTC. Protein sequence: CASSSTGAHQETQYF.

This clonotype was observed many times. The V gene is TRBV5-1, the J gene TRBJ1-3, with D unclear. With 0 bases removed from V and 4 bases from J, the gap between germline ends came to 11 bases. There are 15 residues in the CDR3. From germline, CDR1 is SGHRS and CDR2 YFSETQ. CDR3 nucleotide sequence: TGCGCCAGCAGCTTGGGGCAGATCGGCGGAAACACCATATATTTT. Translating it yields CASSLGQIGGNTIYF. The entire variable domain, with the rest obtained from reference TRBV5-1 and TRBJ1-3, is as follows: KAGVTQTPRYLIKTRGQQVTLSCSPISGHRSVSWYQQTPGQGLQFLFEYFSETQRNKGNFPGRFSGRQFSNSRSEMNVSTLELGDSALYLCASSLGQIGGNTIYFGEGSWLTVV.

This clonotype was counted many times. Its ends do not fully match the called genes, so a read error is possible. This chain joins TRBV2 and TRBJ2-3; D not resolved. The CDR3 has 11 amino acids. Looked up from germline, CDR1 is SNHLY and CDR2 is FYNNEI. CDR3 amino acids: CASSEYPGASF. CDR3 nucleotide sequence: TGTGCCAGCAGTGAATATCCGGGCGCAAGTTTT.

This clonotype showed up many times. The V gene is TRBV7-9, the J gene TRBJ1-4; possibly TRBD1 for D (5 bases). With 0 bases removed from V and 8 bases from J, the gap between germline ends came to 19 bases. This CDR3 is 17 amino acids long. Per germline, CDR1 SEHNR and CDR2 FQNEAQ (reference sequence). CDR3 DNA sequence: TGTGCCAGCAGCTTAGCGAGGGACCCCCTCGGTTGGGAAAAACTGTTTTTT. Translation: CASSLARDPLGWEKLFF.

This clonotype is labeled medium-sized (0.01 to 0.1%). The chain couples TRBV7-9 to TRBJ2-3; D might be TRBD2 (5 bases). The V and J ends lost 1 base and 4 bases respectively, with 9 bases between them. Germline CDR1 and CDR2: SEHNR and FQNEAQ (reference sequence). The CDR3 contains 14 residues. CDR3 protein: CASSLVVGADTQYF. The DNA for the CDR3 is TGTGCCAGCAGCTTAGTTGTCGGGGCAGATACGCAGTATTTT.

This clonotype appeared many times. The CDR3 loop reads CASSEGGSYEQYF. CDR3 DNA sequence: TGCGCCAGCAGTGAAGGGGGTTCCTACGAGCAGTACTTC. V gene TRBV10-2 combines with J gene TRBJ2-7; the D gene is possibly TRBD1 (6 bases). Germline V lookup: CDR1 WSHSY, CDR2 SAAADI. Trimming pared 3 bases from V and 1 base from J, leaving 7 bases between. The CDR3 loop spans 13 amino acids.

This clonotype was picked up many times. V and J are TRBV7-3 and TRBJ2-3, with D hard to call. The V end lost 2 bases, the J end lost 2 bases, and 11 bases lay between the germline ends. Germline CDR1 reads SGHTA; CDR2 reads FQGTGA. This CDR3 has 15 amino acids. The CDR3 coding sequence is TGTGCCAGCAGCTTAGGCGGACGGAACACAGATACGCAGTATTTT. It encodes CASSLGGRNTDTQYF. Full variable domain (remainder filled in from reference TRBV7-3 and TRBJ2-3): GAGVSQTPSNKVTEKGKYVELRCDPISGHTALYWYRQSLGQGPEFLIYFQGTGAADDSGLPNDRFFAVRPEGSVSTLKIQRTERGDSAVYLCASSLGGRNTDTQYFGPGTRLTVL.

The sample holds many counts of this clonotype. The V gene is TRBV5-4, the J gene TRBJ2-1; D is uncertain. Trimming shortened V by 1 base and J by 9 bases, and 14 bases separated the two germline ends. Germline CDR1 reads SGHNT; CDR2 reads YYREEE (reference sequence). The CDR3 is 14 residues long. The DNA of the CDR3 is TGTGCCAGCAGCTTGTCTGGGAACTCGGGTGAGCAGTTCTTC. Protein product: CASSLSGNSGEQFF. The variable domain in full, completed from reference TRBV5-4 and TRBJ2-1, reads ETGVTQSPTHLIKTRGQQVTLRCSSQSGHNTVSWYQQALGQGPQFIFQYYREEENGRGNFPPRFSGLQFPNYSSELNVNALELDDSALYLCASSLSGNSGEQFFGPGTRLTVL.

In DNA, the CDR3 is TGTGCCAGCAGTCCGCTTTCCAGCGGGAGCTACAATGAGCAGTTCTTC. Its translation is CASSPLSSGSYNEQFF. The rearrangement links TRBV28 to TRBJ2-1; 8 bases fit TRBD2. The V gene's germline CDR1 is MDHEN and CDR2 SYDVKM. V gave up 5 bases and J gave up 3 bases; unmatched junction bases: 9. The CDR3 totals 16 residues.

This clonotype was picked up many times. One junction end disagrees with the germline gene, perhaps due to a read error. This chain links TRBV5-1 with TRBJ2-7; D gene uncertain. The CDR3 has 12 amino acids. Germline loops: CDR1 SGHRS, CDR2 YFSETQ. CDR3 residues: CASNLADDEQYF. The CDR3 bases are TGCGCCAGCAACTTGGCGGATGACGAGCAGTACTTC.

This clonotype turned up a few times. The V gene is TRBV12-3 or TRBV12-4, the J gene TRBJ2-7; unclear D gene. Trimming shortened V by 3 bases and J by 1 base, and 7 bases separated the two germline ends. The CDR3 spans 13 residues. As DNA, the CDR3 is TGTGCCAGCAGTTTTGAGGTTTCCTACGAGCAGTACTTC. Its translation: CASSFEVSYEQYF.

This clonotype was recorded a few times. CDR3 coding DNA: TGTGCCAGCAGCTTAAATCTAAGAGAGACCCAGTACTTC. It specifies CASSLNLRETQYF. This rearrangement joins TRBV11-2 to TRBJ2-5, with D hard to call. The CDR3 covers 13 residues. Per the germline V gene, CDR1 is SGHAT and CDR2 is FQNNGV. V lost 2 bases and J lost 4, with 8 bases in between.

In its sample, this clonotype was seen many times. CDR3 bases: TGTGCCAGCAGCTTAGCGCCGGGGAATCAGCCCCAGCATTTT. It specifies CASSLAPGNQPQHF. The gene calls are TRBV7-9 and TRBJ1-5; D remains unclear. Deletions cut 0 bases from V and 4 bases from J, with 7 bases between. Germline CDR1 reads SEHNR; CDR2 reads FQNEAQ (reference sequence). The CDR3 contains 14 residues.